The source of this T cell receptor beta chain is a study of blood T cell repertoires in COVID-19 (dated by TCRdb to about 2020). At the level of the whole study: Collaborator samples came from the United States, Italy and Spain and covered acute and convalescent phases of COVID-19. Samples came from the ongoing ImmuneRACE study (first 160 participants) plus 1,254 subjects from 6 global collaborators. The material from the prospective study consisted of cDNA or gDNA derived from T cells, B-cell-depleted T cells, or PBMCs. Sample metadata almost always included a de-identified subject ID, COVID-19 status, age in years and sex. The repertoires were released in a freely available public database meant as a resource for research on the immune response to SARS-CoV-2. Where HLA class I and class II types were available, the types were taken from metadata supplied by the sample provider, not from assay-based typing. Deeply sampled blood TCRbeta repertoires from subjects exposed to, actively infected with, or recovered from COVID-19 were included in the dataset. What the authors observed across the whole study: How much clinical and demographic metadata was included differed by source and by participant, and the metadata was provided uncurated.

TCRbeta CDR3 regions were amplified from genomic DNA by means of the immunoSEQ Assay, a bias-controlled multiplex PCR. As for the authors' bioinformatics: Nucleated cell counts per sample were estimated from amplification of reference gene primers within the assay. To quantify the absolute abundance of each unique TCRbeta CDR3 rearrangement, sequence reads were collapsed and filtered. For each sample, productive Simpson clonality was calculated as the square root of Simpson's diversity index over productive rearrangements. TCRdb's version of the immuneACCESS table is confined to in-frame rearrangements and falls short of the full clone set. An unresolved V gene accounts for under half of the shortfall where checked; the remainder is of unknown origin. V, J and clone size were drawn from that table, and D and trimming were deduced from the DNA. This sample is represented by about 300,000 clones; about 91% of them were singletons. In total, the top ten clones hold approximately 6.6% of the sample.

CDR1 and CDR2, per the germline V gene, are SGHVS and FQNEAQ. Including the terminal cysteine and phenylalanine, the CDR3 comprises 14 residues. The retained sequence is limited to the CDR3, 42 bases, with the frame set at the first base. Here V drops 3 bases and J drops 5 bases, and the junction holds 6 bases not matched to any gene. Samples from volunteer blood donors who had recovered from COVID-19 were contributed by a second Seattle source. Collaborating institutions collected whole blood in K2EDTA tubes following their own protocols. Collaborator samples were shipped for TCRbeta analysis as frozen whole blood, isolated PBMCs, or DNA extracted from either sample type. This clone showed up just a few times. The antigen it recognizes is unknown. No per-base quality is available; no much larger clone lies one base away.

The receptor's source is a woman in her thirties who had recovered from COVID-19. The rearranged chain carries TRBV7-8 and TRBJ2-5; a stretch of 7 junction bases matches TRBD1. The source material was peripheral blood. The DNA sequence is given as TGTGCCAGCAGCTTGAACAGGGGACAGGAGACCCAGTACTTC. Protein translation: CASSLNRGQETQYF.